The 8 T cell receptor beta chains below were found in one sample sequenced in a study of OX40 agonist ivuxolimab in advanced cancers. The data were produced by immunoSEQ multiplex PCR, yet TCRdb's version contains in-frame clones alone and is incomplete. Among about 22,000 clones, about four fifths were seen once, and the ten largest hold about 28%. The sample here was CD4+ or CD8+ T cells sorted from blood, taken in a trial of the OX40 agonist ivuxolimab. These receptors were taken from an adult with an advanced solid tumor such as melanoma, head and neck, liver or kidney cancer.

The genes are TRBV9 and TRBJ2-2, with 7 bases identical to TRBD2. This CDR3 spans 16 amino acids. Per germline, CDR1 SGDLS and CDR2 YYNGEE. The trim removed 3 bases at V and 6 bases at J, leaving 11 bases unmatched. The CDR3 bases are TGTGCCAGCAGCGCTCTGACTAGCTACAATCCCGGGGAGCTGTTTTTT. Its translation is CASSALTSYNPGELFF.

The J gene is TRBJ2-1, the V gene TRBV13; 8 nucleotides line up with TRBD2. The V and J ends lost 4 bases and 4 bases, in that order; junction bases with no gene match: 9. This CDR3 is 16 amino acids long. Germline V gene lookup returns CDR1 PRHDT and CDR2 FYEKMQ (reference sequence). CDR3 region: CASSSTGAGGYNEQFF. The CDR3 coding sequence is TGTGCCAGCAGCTCGACGGGGGCGGGAGGTTACAATGAGCAGTTCTTC.

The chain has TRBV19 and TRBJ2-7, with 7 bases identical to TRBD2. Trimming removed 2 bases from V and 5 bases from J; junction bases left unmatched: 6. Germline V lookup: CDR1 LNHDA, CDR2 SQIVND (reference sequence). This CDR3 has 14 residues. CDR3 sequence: CASSIRGGDHEQYF. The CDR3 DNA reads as TGTGCCAGTAGTATACGGGGAGGGGATCACGAGCAGTACTTC.

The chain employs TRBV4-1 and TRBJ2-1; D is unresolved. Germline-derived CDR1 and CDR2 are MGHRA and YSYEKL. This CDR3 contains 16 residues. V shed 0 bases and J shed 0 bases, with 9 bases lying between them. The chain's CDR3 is CASSQDRRSSYNEQFF. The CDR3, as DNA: TGCGCCAGCAGCCAAGATAGGAGAAGCTCCTACAATGAGCAGTTCTTC.

The CDR3 reads CASSSPVGTRTDTQYF. The CDR3 DNA is TGTGCCAGCAGCTCCCCCGTGGGCACCCGCACAGATACGCAGTATTTT. The chain uses TRBV7-8 and TRBJ2-3; no definite D call. This CDR3 spans 16 amino acids. Looked up from germline, CDR1 is SGHVS and CDR2 is FQNEAQ. The V and J ends lost 4 bases and 1 base respectively, with 15 bases between them. The whole variable domain, remainder taken from reference TRBV7-8 and TRBJ2-3, is GAGVSQSPRYKVAKRGQDVALRCDPISGHVSLFWYQQALGQGPEFLTYFQNEAQLDKSGLPSDRFFAERPEGSVSTLKIQRTQQEDSAVYLCASSSPVGTRTDTQYFGPGTRLTVL.

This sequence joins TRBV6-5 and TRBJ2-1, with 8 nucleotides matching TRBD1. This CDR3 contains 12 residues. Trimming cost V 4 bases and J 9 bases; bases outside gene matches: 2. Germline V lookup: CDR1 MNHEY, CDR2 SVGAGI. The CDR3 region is CASSSGGGEQFF. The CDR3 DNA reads TGTGCCAGCAGTTCAGGGGGCGGTGAGCAGTTCTTC.

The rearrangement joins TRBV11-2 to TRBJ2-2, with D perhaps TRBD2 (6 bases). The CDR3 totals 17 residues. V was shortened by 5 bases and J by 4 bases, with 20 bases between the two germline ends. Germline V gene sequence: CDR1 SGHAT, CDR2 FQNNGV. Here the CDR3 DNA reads TGTGCCAGCAGCCCTCGATCCGCCGGGACTCCCACCGGGGAGCTGTTTTTT. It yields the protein CASSPRSAGTPTGELFF.

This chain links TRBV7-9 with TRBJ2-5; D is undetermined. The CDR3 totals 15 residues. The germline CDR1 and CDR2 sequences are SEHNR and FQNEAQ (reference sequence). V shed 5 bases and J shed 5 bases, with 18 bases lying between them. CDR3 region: CASSTIPVPPETQYF. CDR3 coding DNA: TGTGCCAGCAGCACCATCCCGGTCCCGCCCGAGACCCAGTACTTC. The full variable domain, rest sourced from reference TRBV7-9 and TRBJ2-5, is DTGVSQNPRHKITKRGQNVTFRCDPISEHNRLYWYRQTLGQGPEFLTYFQNEAQLEKSRLLSDRFSAERPKGSFSTLEIQRTEQGDSAMYLCASSTIPVPPETQYFGPGTRLLVL.